This T cell receptor beta chain was recovered during a study of cytomegalovirus exposure and HLA in healthy donors. Study background: Clustering assigned about 79% of the roughly 380 genotyped donors to the Caucasian-associated ancestry cluster.

The CDR3 runs to 15 residues. J was trimmed by 10 bases and V by 0 bases; bases with no gene match: 7. Germline V gene data show CDR1 as SGHDT and CDR2 as YYEEEE. PCR involved 60 Vbeta and 13 Jbeta primers. Sequenced by immunoSEQ multiplex PCR; TCRdb stores in-frame clones only, minus some. The sample consists of 200,000 or so clones, less than 80% of them appearing once. Study outcomes and limitations: According to a later analysis, most TCR beta chains associated with CMV appeared HLA-restricted.

With respect to this clone: Antigen: not known.

This chain connects TRBV5-6 to TRBJ1-1; 12 bases align to TRBD1. Sequenced: PBMCs. This receptor was identified in a girl aged 2-10 years in good health and CMV-seronegative. The CDR3 loop is CASSLGRDRGRLAFF. The CDR3 nucleotides are TGTGCCAGCAGCTTGGGCCGGGACAGGGGGCGCCTAGCTTTCTTT. Variable domain in full (rest from reference TRBV5-6 and TRBJ1-1): DAGVTQSPTHLIKTRGQQVTLRCSPKSGHDTVSWYQQALGQGPQFIFQYYEEEERQRGNFPDRFSGHQFPNYSSELNVNALLLGDSALYLCASSLGRDRGRLAFFGQGTRLTVV.